The sequence of this T cell receptor beta chain was determined in a study of OX40 agonist ivuxolimab in advanced cancers. Germline V lookup: CDR1 SGDLS, CDR2 YYNGEE. Germline trimming cut 7 bases from V and 1 base from J; bases unmatched to any gene: 11. This CDR3 contains 18 residues. Comments on this clone: Its target is not known.

The method was immunoSEQ multiplex PCR; TCRdb's version includes in-frame clones alone and lacks a portion of them. The table includes fewer than 75,000 clones, roughly 85% detected once. Study-wide points: Clonal expansion from baseline to week 6 occurred in both CD4+ and CD8+ T cells.

The material sequenced was CD4+ or CD8+ T cells sorted from blood, taken in a trial of the OX40 agonist ivuxolimab. The V call is TRBV9, the J call TRBJ2-2; 12 positions match TRBD2. The clonotype originates from an adult with an advanced solid tumor such as melanoma, head and neck, liver or kidney cancer. The CDR3 sequence is CASGRLAGVVMNTGELFF. In nucleotides, the CDR3 is TGTGCCAGCGGAAGACTAGCGGGAGTGGTGATGAACACCGGGGAGCTGTTTTTT.